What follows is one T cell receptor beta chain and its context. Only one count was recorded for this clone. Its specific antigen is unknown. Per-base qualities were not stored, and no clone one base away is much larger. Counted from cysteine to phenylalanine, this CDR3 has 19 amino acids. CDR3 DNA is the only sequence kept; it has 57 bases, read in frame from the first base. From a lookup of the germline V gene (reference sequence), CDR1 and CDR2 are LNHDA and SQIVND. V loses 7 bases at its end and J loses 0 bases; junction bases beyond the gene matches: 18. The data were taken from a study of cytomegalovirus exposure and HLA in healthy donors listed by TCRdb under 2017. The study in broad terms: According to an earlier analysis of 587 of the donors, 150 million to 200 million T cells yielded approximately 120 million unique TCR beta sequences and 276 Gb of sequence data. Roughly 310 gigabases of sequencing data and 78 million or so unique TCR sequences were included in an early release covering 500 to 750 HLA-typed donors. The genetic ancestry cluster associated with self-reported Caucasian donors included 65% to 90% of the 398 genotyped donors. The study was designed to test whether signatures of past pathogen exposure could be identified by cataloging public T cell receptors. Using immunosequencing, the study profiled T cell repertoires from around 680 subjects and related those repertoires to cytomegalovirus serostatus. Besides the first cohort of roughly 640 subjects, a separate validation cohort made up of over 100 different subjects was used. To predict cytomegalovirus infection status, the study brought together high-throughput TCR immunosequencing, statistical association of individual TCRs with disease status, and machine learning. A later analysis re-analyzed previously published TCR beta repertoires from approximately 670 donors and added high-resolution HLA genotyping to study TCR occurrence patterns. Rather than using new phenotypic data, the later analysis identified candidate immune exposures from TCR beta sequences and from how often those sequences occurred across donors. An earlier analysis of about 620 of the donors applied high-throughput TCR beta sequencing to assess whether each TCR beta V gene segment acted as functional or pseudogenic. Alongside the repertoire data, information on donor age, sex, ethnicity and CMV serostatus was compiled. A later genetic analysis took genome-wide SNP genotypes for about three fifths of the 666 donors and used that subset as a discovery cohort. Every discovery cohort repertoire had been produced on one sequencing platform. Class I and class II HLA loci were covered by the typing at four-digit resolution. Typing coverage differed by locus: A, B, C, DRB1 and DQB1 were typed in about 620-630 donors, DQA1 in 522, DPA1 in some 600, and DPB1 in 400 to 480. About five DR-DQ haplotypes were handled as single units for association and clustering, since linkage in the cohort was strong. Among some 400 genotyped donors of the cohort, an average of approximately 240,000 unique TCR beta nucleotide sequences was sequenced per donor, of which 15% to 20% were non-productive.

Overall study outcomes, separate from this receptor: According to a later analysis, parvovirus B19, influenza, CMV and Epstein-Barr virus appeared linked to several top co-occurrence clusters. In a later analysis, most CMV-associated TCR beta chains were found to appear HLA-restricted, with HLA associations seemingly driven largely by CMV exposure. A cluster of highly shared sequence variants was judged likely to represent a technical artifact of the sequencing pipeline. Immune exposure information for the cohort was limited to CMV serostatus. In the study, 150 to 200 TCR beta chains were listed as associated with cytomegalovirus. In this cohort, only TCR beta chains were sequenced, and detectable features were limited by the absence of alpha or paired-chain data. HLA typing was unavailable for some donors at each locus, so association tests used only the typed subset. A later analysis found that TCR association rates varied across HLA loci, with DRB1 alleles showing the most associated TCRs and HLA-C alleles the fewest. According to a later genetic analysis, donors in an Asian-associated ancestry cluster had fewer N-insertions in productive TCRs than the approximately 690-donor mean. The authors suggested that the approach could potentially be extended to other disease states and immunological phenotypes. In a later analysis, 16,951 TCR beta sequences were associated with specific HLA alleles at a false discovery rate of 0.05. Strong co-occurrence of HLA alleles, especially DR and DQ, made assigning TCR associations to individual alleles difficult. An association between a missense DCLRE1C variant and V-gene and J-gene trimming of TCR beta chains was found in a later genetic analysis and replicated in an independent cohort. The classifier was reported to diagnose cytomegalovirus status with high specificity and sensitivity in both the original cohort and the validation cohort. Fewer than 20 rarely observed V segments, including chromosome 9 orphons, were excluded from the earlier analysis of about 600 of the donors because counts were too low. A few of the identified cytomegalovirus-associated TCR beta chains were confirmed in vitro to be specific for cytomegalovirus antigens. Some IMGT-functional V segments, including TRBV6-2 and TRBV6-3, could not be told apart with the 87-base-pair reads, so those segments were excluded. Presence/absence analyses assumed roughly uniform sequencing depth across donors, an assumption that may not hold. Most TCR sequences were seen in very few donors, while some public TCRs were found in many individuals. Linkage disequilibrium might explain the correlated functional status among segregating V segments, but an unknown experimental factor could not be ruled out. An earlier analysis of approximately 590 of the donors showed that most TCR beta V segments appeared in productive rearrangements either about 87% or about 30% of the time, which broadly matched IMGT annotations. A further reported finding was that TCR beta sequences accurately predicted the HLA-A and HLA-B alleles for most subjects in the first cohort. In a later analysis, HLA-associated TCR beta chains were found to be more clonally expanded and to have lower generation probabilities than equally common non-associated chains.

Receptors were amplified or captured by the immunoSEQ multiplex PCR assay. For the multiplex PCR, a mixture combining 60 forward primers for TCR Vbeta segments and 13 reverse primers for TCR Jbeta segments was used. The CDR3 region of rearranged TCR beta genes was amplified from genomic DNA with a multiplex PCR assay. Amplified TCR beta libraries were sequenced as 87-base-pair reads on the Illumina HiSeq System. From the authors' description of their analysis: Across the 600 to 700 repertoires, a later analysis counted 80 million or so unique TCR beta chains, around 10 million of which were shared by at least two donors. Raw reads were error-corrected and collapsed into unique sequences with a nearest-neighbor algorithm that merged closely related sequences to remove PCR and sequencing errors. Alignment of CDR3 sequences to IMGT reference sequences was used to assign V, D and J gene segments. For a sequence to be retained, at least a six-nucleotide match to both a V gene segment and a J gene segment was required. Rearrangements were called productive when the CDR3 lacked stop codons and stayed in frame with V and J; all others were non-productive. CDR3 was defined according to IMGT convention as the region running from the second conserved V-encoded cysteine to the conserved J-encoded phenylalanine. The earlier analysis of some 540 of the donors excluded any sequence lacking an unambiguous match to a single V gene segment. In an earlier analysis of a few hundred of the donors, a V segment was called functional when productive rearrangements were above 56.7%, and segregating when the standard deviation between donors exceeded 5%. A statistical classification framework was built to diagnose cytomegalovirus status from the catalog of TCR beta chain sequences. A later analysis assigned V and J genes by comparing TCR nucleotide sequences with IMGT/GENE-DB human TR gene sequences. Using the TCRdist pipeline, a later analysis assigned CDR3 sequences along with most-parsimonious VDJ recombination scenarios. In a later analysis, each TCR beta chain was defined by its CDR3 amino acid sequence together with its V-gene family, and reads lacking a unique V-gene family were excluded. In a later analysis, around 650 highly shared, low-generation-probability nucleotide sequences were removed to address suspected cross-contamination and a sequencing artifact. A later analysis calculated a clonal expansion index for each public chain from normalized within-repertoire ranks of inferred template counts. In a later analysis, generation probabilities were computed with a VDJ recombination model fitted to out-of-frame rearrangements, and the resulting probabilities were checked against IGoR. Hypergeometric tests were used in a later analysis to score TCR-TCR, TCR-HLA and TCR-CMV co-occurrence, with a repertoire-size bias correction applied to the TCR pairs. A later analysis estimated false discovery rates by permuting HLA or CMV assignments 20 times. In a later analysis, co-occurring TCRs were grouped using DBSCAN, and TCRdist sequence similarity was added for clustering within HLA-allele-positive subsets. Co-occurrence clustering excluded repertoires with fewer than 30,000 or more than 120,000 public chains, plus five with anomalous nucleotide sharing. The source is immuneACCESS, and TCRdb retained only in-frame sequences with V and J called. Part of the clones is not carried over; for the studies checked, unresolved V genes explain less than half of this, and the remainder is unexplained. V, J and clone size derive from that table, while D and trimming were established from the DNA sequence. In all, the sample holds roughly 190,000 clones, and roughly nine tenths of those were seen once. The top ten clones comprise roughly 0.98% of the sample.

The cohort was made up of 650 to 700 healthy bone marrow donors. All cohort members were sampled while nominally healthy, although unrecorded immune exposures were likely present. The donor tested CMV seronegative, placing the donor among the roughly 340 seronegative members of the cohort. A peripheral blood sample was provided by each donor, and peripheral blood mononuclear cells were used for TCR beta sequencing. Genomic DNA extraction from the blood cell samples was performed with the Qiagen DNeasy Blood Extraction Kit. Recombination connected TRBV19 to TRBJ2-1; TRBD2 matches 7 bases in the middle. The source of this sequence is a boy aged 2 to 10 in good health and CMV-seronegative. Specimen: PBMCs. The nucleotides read TGTGCCAGTATCGAAGAGCCGCCGGGGGGTTACGGCTCCTACAATGAGCAGTTCTTC. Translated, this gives CASIEEPPGGYGSYNEQFF.